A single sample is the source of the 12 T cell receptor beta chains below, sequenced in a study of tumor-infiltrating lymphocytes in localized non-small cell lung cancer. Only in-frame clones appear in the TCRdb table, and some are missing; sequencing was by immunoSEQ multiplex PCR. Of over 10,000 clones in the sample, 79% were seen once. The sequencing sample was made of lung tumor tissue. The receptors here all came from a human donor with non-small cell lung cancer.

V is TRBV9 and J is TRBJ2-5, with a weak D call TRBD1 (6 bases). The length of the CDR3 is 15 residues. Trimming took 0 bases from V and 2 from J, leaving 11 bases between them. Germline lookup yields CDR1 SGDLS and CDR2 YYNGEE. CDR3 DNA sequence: TGTGCCAGCAGCGTAGCCTCAGGGGTACAAGAGACCCAGTACTTC. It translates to CASSVASGVQETQYF.

The chain's CDR3 is CASSLGGTGILNYEQYF. The CDR3 DNA reads as TGCGCCAGCAGCTTGGGTGGTACCGGGATTCTAAATTACGAGCAGTACTTC. V usage is TRBV5-1 and J usage is TRBJ2-7, with a weak D call TRBD2 (5 bases). V lost 0 bases to trimming and J lost 4 bases, with 20 bases between them. The CDR3 length is 17 residues. Germline V CDR1 and CDR2: SGHRS, YFSETQ.

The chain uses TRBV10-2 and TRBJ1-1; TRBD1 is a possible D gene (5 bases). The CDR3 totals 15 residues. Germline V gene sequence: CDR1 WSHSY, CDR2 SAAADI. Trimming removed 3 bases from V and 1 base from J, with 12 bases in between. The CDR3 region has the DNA TGCGCCAGCAGTGATGGGTTAAGGGGGAACACTGAAGCTTTCTTT. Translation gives CASSDGLRGNTEAFF.

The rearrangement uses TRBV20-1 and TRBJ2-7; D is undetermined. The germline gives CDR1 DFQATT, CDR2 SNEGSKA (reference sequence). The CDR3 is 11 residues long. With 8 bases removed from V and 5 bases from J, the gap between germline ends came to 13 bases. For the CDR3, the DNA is TGCAGTATTAAGGGTACCCACGAGCAGTACTTC. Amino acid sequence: CSIKGTHEQYF.

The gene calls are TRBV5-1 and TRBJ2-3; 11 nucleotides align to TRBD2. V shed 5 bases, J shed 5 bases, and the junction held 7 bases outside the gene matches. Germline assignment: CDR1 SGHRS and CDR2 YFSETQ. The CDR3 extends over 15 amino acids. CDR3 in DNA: TGCGCCAGCAGGACTAGCGGGAATCTAGGAGATACGCAGTATTTT. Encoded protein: CASRTSGNLGDTQYF.

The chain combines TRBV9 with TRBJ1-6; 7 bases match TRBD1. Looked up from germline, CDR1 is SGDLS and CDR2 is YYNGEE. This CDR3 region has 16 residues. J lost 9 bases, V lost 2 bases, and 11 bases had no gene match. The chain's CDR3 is CASSVGTAGLGSPLHF. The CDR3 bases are TGTGCCAGCAGCGTTGGGACAGCGGGGCTGGGTTCACCCCTCCACTTT. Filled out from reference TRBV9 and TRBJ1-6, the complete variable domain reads DSGVTQTPKHLITATGQRVTLRCSPRSGDLSVYWYQQSLDQGLQFLIQYYNGEERAKGNILERFSAQQFPDLHSELNLSSLELGDSALYFCASSVGTAGLGSPLHFGNGTRLTVT.

As DNA, the CDR3 is TGTGCCAGCAGGGAAGGACTTGTGGATGATGGCTACACCTTC. Amino acids: CASREGLVDDGYTF. The rearrangement links TRBV6-5 to TRBJ1-2; D ambiguous. This CDR3 spans 14 amino acids. The germline V and J ends were trimmed by 6 bases and 6 bases, with 17 bases remaining between them. Germline assignment: CDR1 MNHEY and CDR2 SVGAGI.

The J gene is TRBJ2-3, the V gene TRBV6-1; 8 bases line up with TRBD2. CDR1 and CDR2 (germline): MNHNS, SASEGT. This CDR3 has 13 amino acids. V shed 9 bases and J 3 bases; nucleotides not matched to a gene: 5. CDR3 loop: CASQRERTDTQYF. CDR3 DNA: TGTGCCAGTCAGCGGGAGAGGACAGATACGCAGTATTTT.

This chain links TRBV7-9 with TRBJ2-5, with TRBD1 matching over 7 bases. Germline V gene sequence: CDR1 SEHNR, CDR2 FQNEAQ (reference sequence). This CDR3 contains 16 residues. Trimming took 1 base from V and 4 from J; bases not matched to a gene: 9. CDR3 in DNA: TGTGCCAGCAGCTTAGGGAGACAGGGTATGCGAGAGACCCAGTACTTC. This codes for CASSLGRQGMRETQYF.

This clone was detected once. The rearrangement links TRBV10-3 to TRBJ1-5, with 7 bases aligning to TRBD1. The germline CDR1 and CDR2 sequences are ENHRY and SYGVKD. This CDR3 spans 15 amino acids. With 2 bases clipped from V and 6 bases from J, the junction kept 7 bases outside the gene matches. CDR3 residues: CAISEGMTGFQPQHF. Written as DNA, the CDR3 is TGTGCCATCAGTGAGGGGATGACAGGGTTTCAGCCCCAGCATTTT.

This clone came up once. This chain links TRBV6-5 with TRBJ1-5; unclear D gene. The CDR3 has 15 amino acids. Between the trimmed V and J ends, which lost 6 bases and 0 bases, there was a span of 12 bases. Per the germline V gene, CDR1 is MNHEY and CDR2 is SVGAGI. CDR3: CASSRLSSSNQPQHF. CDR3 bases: TGTGCCAGCAGCCGACTAAGTTCTAGCAATCAGCCCCAGCATTTT.

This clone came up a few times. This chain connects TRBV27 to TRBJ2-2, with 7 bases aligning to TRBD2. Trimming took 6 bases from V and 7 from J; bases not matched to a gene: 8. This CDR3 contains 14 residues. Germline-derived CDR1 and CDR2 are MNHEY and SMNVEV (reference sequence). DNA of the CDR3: TGTGCCAGCAGGGGTGGGAGGGCCGTCGGGGAGCTGTTTTTT. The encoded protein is CASRGGRAVGELFF.